This T cell receptor (beta chain) derives from a study of regulatory T cells in long-lasting Graves disease. Whole-study findings and limits: Persistent disease was characterized by preferential usage of TRBV28, TRBJ1-2 and TRBJ2-5.

Time point indicated: newly diagnosed GD, antithyroid drugs for less than 3 months. From RNA extracted from PBMCs, the TCR library was made. Per the germline V gene, CDR1 is MDHEN and CDR2 is SYDVKM. V lost 2 bases, J lost 8 bases, and 15 bases stayed unmatched. The CDR3 extends over 17 amino acids. This clonotype was seen many times. Its target is not known. CDR3-region Arm-PCR and iRepertoire HTBI primers produced the TCR beta libraries. MiXCR was run by TCRdb on the multiplex PCR reads, yielding one entry per CDR3 protein. The sample holds 550,000 to 650,000 distinct CDR3 sequences, roughly 15% seen once. The same sample was also studied in work on T cells in Graves' hyperthyroidism and ophthalmopathy. This second study says: Uncontrolled infection, other autoimmune disease, pregnancy or lactation barred patients from enrollment. Carried out on the TCR CDR3, a first-round RT-PCR used the HTBI primer set.

J is TRBJ2-1 and V is TRBV28; 7 nucleotides line up with TRBD2. The receptor's source is a man younger than 35 with Graves disease. Sequences were derived from peripheral blood mononuclear cells (PBMCs), sampled at new diagnosis, from a patient treated with antithyroid drugs. As DNA, the CDR3 is TGTGCCAGCAGTTTAATAGGCGGCGGGGGAGGGGTCTATGAGCAGTTCTTC. Protein sequence: CASSLIGGGGGVYEQFF.